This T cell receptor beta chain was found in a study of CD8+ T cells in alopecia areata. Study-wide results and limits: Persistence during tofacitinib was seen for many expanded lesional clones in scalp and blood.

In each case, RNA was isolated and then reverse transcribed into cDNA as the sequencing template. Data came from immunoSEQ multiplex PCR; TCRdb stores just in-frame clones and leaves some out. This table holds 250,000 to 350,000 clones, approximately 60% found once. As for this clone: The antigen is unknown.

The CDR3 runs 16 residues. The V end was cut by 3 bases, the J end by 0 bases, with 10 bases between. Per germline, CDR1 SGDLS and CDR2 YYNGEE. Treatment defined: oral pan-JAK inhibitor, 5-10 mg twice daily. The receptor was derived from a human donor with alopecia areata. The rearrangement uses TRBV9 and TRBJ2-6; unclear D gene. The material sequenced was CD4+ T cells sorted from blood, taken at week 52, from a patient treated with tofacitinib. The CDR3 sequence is CASSAAPFSGANVLTF. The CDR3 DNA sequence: TGTGCCAGCAGCGCAGCACCGTTCTCTGGGGCCAACGTCCTGACTTTC.